The 27 T cell receptor beta chains listed next were all sequenced from one sample in a study of blood T cell repertoires in COVID-19. TCRdb keeps only in-frame clones here, not all; method: immunoSEQ multiplex PCR. The profile shows under 200,000 clones, approximately 85% of them singletons. The specimen sequenced was peripheral blood. The receptors were gathered from a woman aged 55-69 years with COVID-19, enrolled during active disease.

V usage is TRBV5-6 and J usage is TRBJ2-6; D unclear. V lost 0 bases and J 0 bases, leaving 7 bases between the germline ends. CDR1 is SGHDT, CDR2 YYEEEE, per germline. The length of the CDR3 is 16 residues. The CDR3 DNA sequence: TGTGCCAGCAGCTTGGTGAGGTCCTCTGGGGCCAACGTCCTGACTTTC. Its protein product is CASSLVRSSGANVLTF.

In this sample, this clone turned up a few times. The chain uses TRBV24-1 and TRBJ1-2; D might be TRBD1 (6 bases). Trimming shortened V by 4 bases and J by 2 bases, and 10 bases separated the two germline ends. The CDR3 has 14 amino acids. From germline, CDR1 is KGHDR and CDR2 SFDVKD. CDR3 amino acids: CATSDPTGNYGYTF. DNA of the CDR3: TGTGCCACCAGTGACCCTACAGGGAACTATGGCTACACCTTC.

This clone was picked up one time. The chain couples TRBV7-3 to TRBJ1-2; D might be TRBD1 (5 bases). CDR1 SGHTA and CDR2 FQGTGA come from the germline V gene. The CDR3 extends over 13 amino acids. Trimming cost V 5 bases and J 4 bases, with 11 bases left between them. The CDR3 sequence: CASSTGGVYGYTF. The CDR3 region has the DNA TGTGCCAGCAGCACCGGAGGGGTCTATGGCTACACCTTC.

The chain is built from TRBV11-2 and TRBJ1-1; maybe TRBD1 (5 bases). V lost 4 bases and J 0 bases, leaving 15 bases between the germline ends. The CDR3 has 16 amino acids. CDR1 and CDR2 (germline): SGHAT, FQNNGV. CDR3 DNA: TGTGCCAGCAGCTCACCAGGGTTAGGGTTGAACACTGAAGCTTTCTTT. This codes for CASSSPGLGLNTEAFF.

This clone was seen a single time. The chain is built from TRBV7-2 and TRBJ2-2; 13 nucleotides align to TRBD2. The CDR3 consists of 15 residues. The trim removed 6 bases at V and 4 bases at J, leaving 2 bases unmatched. Germline V lookup: CDR1 SGHTA, CDR2 FQGNSA. The CDR3 spells CASRLAGGSTGELFF. The CDR3 nucleotides are TGTGCCAGCAGACTAGCGGGGGGGTCCACCGGGGAGCTGTTTTTT. Together with reference TRBV7-2 and TRBJ2-2, the CDR3 gives the full variable domain: GAGVSQSPSNKVTEKGKDVELRCDPISGHTALYWYRQSLGQGLEFLIYFQGNSAPDKSGLPSDRFSAERTGGSVSTLTIQRTQQEDSAVYLCASRLAGGSTGELFFGEGSRLTVL.

The chain links TRBV19 to TRBJ1-2; D gene unclear. Germline V lookup: CDR1 LNHDA, CDR2 SQIVND (reference sequence). Trimming took off 1 base at V and 12 bases at J, with 15 bases between the two ends. The CDR3 loop spans 13 amino acids. The CDR3 DNA is TGTGCCAGTAGTATAGTATTTGGCGTCGCGGACACCTTC. This translates into CASSIVFGVADTF.

V usage is TRBV6-5 and J usage is TRBJ2-7, with TRBD2 identical over 13 bases. The CDR3 extends over 15 amino acids. The germline V gene encodes CDR1 MNHEY and CDR2 SVGAGI. J gave up 3 bases and V 6 bases, and 5 bases lay outside the gene matches. The CDR3 DNA sequence: TGTGCCAGCAGACTTGGACTAGCGGGAGTCTACGAGCAGTACTTC. Protein product: CASRLGLAGVYEQYF.

Points on this clone: An end of the junction does not agree with germline; a read error may underlie this. J is TRBJ1-2 and V is TRBV7-2; perhaps TRBD1 as D (5 bases). Looked up from germline, CDR1 is SGHTA and CDR2 is FQGNSA. CDR3 length equals 14 residues. The CDR3 loop reads CAGSSIRGHWGYTF. CDR3 coding DNA: TGTGCCGGCAGCTCAATAAGGGGTCACTGGGGCTACACCTTC.

This clone was found a few times. The V gene is TRBV2, the J gene TRBJ1-3; the D is unclear. Trimming shortened V by 8 bases and J by 0 bases, and 14 bases separated the two germline ends. CDR3 length equals 15 residues. CDR1 SNHLY and CDR2 FYNNEI come from the germline V gene. This chain's CDR3 is CASRKGESSGNTIYF. In DNA form, the CDR3 reads TGTGCCAGCCGGAAGGGAGAGAGCTCTGGAAACACCATATATTTT.

This clone has a single count. This rearrangement joins TRBV5-1 to TRBJ1-4, with D possibly matching TRBD1 (6 bases). CDR1 and CDR2 from the germline V gene are SGHRS and YFSETQ. V was trimmed by 4 bases and J by 3 bases, leaving 16 bases between them. The CDR3 consists of 16 residues. The CDR3 nucleotides are TGCGCCAGCAGCCTTGGGAAACAGGGTCCTAATGAAAAACTGTTTTTT. Protein sequence: CASSLGKQGPNEKLFF.

The chain is built from TRBV30 and TRBJ2-1; D is possibly TRBD2 (7 bases). CDR3 length: 14 amino acids. V lost 4 bases and J lost 8, with 18 bases in between. Per germline, CDR1 GTSNPN and CDR2 SVGIG (reference sequence). The CDR3 nucleotides read TGTGCCTGGAATGGGGGGGCCGGTAGAGATGAGCAGTTCTTC. Translation: CAWNGGAGRDEQFF.

The V call is TRBV20-1, the J call TRBJ2-4, with 13 positions matching TRBD2. The germline gives CDR1 DFQATT, CDR2 SNEGSKA (reference sequence). Trimming removed 3 bases from V and 1 base from J; junction bases left unmatched: 3. This CDR3 region has 16 residues. CDR3 DNA sequence: TGCAGTGCTAGTAAGACTAGCGGGGGGGCCAAAAACATTCAGTACTTC. This codes for CSASKTSGGAKNIQYF.

This chain links TRBV14 with TRBJ2-3; 12 positions agree with TRBD2. Germline V gives CDR1 SGHDN, CDR2 FVKESK. The CDR3 length is 17 residues. V was pared by 1 base and J by 4 bases, with 6 bases of the junction left unmatched. As DNA, the CDR3 is TGTGCCAGCAGCCAAGGCCGGACTAGCGGGACAGCAGATACGCAGTATTTT. Amino acids: CASSQGRTSGTADTQYF. Variable domain in full (rest from reference TRBV14 and TRBJ2-3): EAGVTQFPSHSVIEKGQTVTLRCDPISGHDNLYWYRRVMGKEIKFLLHFVKESKQDESGMPNNRFLAERTGGTYSTLKVQPAELEDSGVYFCASSQGRTSGTADTQYFGPGTRLTVL.

The CDR3 coding sequence is TGTGCCAGCTCACCTCGACTACAGGGATTAGACTATGGCTACACCTTC. Its translation: CASSPRLQGLDYGYTF. This chain links TRBV18 with TRBJ1-2; tentatively, D is TRBD1 (6 bases). In germline, CDR1 is KGHSH, CDR2 LQKENI. V was cut by 3 bases and J by 3 bases, with 17 bases left in between. This CDR3 has 16 amino acids. Variable domain in full (rest from reference TRBV18 and TRBJ1-2): NAGVMQNPRHLVRRRGQEARLRCSPMKGHSHVYWYRQLPEEGLKFMVYLQKENIIDESGMPKERFSAEFPKEGPSILRIQQVVRGDSAAYFCASSPRLQGLDYGYTFGSGTRLTVV.

This clone was counted once. This sequence joins TRBV7-9 and TRBJ1-2; 8 bases agree with TRBD1. The CDR3 consists of 13 residues. V trimming: 4 bases; J trimming: 6 bases; junction bases outside the gene matches: 4. Germline V gene sequence: CDR1 SEHNR, CDR2 FQNEAQ (reference sequence). CDR3 sequence: CASSSSGGDGYTF. The CDR3 nucleotides are TGTGCCAGCAGCTCGTCAGGGGGCGATGGCTACACCTTC.

This chain joins TRBV9 and TRBJ1-4; TRBD1 is a possible D gene (5 bases). The CDR3 has 18 amino acids. In germline, CDR1 is SGDLS, CDR2 YYNGEE. V lost 0 bases, J lost 7 bases, and 22 bases lay in between. CDR3 sequence: CASSVGPGRDVGGEKLFF. In DNA form, the CDR3 reads TGTGCCAGCAGCGTAGGTCCAGGGCGGGACGTAGGAGGTGAAAAACTGTTTTTT.

The genes are TRBV5-6 and TRBJ1-1, with D unresolved. The V gene lost 4 bases and the J gene lost 5 bases, with 15 bases spanning the gap. Looked up from germline, CDR1 is SGHDT and CDR2 is YYEEEE. This CDR3 spans 14 amino acids. CDR3 in DNA: TGTGCCAGCAGCGGGCTGGTTGGTGTAACTGAAGCTTTCTTT. It specifies CASSGLVGVTEAFF. The variable domain in full, completed from reference TRBV5-6 and TRBJ1-1, reads DAGVTQSPTHLIKTRGQQVTLRCSPKSGHDTVSWYQQALGQGPQFIFQYYEEEERQRGNFPDRFSGHQFPNYSSELNVNALLLGDSALYLCASSGLVGVTEAFFGQGTRLTVV.

V usage is TRBV12-3 or TRBV12-4 and J usage is TRBJ2-2; D not certain. The ends were cut back, 6 bases at V and 7 bases at J, with 12 bases in the middle. The CDR3 consists of 13 residues. DNA for the CDR3: TGTGCCAGCAGCCGCGAGAGAAGCGGGGAGCTGTTTTTT. Its translation: CASSRERSGELFF.

This clone was detected many times. The chain uses TRBV10-3 and TRBJ2-7; perhaps TRBD2 as D (5 bases). The germline gives CDR1 ENHRY, CDR2 SYGVKD. Trimming pared 5 bases from V and 3 bases from J, leaving 5 bases between. The CDR3 length is 11 residues. CDR3: CAISSGYEQYF. The CDR3 nucleotides read TGTGCCATCAGTAGCGGCTACGAGCAGTACTTC.

The CDR3 nucleotides are TGTGCCAGCAGCTTACGGGGGGGCACTGAAGCTTTCTTT. It is translated as CASSLRGGTEAFF. V usage is TRBV7-2 and J usage is TRBJ1-1; a possible D gene is TRBD1 (5 bases). The CDR3 has 13 residues. Trimming cost V 2 bases and J 4 bases, with 8 bases left between them. The germline V gene has CDR1 SGHTA and CDR2 FQGNSA.

The chain recombines TRBV25-1 with TRBJ1-5; 7 bases are a match to TRBD1. The CDR3 is 14 residues long. Germline CDR1 is MGHDK and CDR2 is SYGVNS. V shed 6 bases, J shed 3 bases, and the junction held 5 bases outside the gene matches. The CDR3 region is CASRQTGFNQPQHF. CDR3 nucleotide sequence: TGTGCCAGCAGGCAGACAGGGTTCAATCAGCCCCAGCATTTT.

The chain has TRBV11-2 and TRBJ1-2; unclear D gene. Trimming left V 3 bases short and J 1 base short, with 15 bases between. The CDR3 is 16 residues long. CDR1 and CDR2 from the germline V gene are SGHAT and FQNNGV. CDR3 in amino acids: CASSLYGDSVNYGYTF. The CDR3 coding sequence is TGTGCCAGCAGCTTGTACGGAGACTCTGTTAACTATGGCTACACCTTC.

The chain links TRBV7-9 to TRBJ1-1; 7 nucleotides agree with TRBD1. CDR1 SEHNR and CDR2 FQNEAQ come from the germline V gene (reference sequence). There are 14 residues in the CDR3. V shed 2 bases and J 1 base; nucleotides not matched to a gene: 1. CDR3 coding DNA: TGTGCCAGCAGCTTACAGGGGGGGAACACTGAAGCTTTCTTT. Translation gives CASSLQGGNTEAFF.

The J gene is TRBJ1-1, the V gene TRBV19; D is unresolved. Looked up from germline, CDR1 is LNHDA and CDR2 is SQIVND (reference sequence). This CDR3 is 13 amino acids long. V was cut by 6 bases and J by 5 bases, with 13 bases left in between. Here the CDR3 DNA reads TGTGCCAGTAGGGTGGAGGGTGTAACTGAAGCTTTCTTT. Residues: CASRVEGVTEAFF.

The V gene is TRBV19, the J gene TRBJ1-6; TRBD1 matches at 10 bases. CDR1 LNHDA and CDR2 SQIVND come from the germline V gene (reference sequence). The CDR3 has 14 amino acids. Trimming took 3 bases from V and 8 from J; bases not matched to a gene: 1. The CDR3 sequence: CASSIGQGDSPLHF. Written as DNA, the CDR3 is TGTGCCAGTAGTATCGGACAGGGGGATTCACCCCTCCACTTT.

Only one count was recorded for this clone. The V and J genes are TRBV5-1 and TRBJ1-1; weak D call: TRBD1 (5 bases). V shed 4 bases and J shed 0 bases, with 22 bases lying between them. There are 18 residues in the CDR3. In germline, CDR1 is SGHRS, CDR2 YFSETQ. The CDR3 loop reads CASSRTGTPALMNTEAFF. The CDR3 bases are TGCGCCAGCAGCCGGACCGGGACTCCCGCACTGATGAACACTGAAGCTTTCTTT.

V and J are TRBV9 and TRBJ1-2, with a tentative D call TRBD1 (6 bases). The V end lost 4 bases, the J end lost 9 bases, and 10 bases lay between the germline ends. The CDR3 loop spans 11 amino acids. CDR1 is SGDLS and CDR2 is YYNGEE in the germline V gene. The CDR3 bases are TGTGCCAGCAGCCCCGGGGACAGCTACACCTTC. Translated: CASSPGDSYTF.